These 23 T cell receptor beta chains came from one sample sequenced in a study of T cells expressing NK-cell markers. TCRdb reprocessed the 5' RACE reads and stores each CDR3 protein as one record, lacking DNA. The sample table sets out a few hundred thousand distinct CDR3 sequences. Source material: blood T cells: a sorted CD56 or NKG2C T cell subset, CD4+ or CD8+ T cells, or bulk PBMC T cells (not recorded which). Receptor source: a man between 18 and 35 years old in good health.

Here the CDR3 reads CASSLGGATGEDTQYF. The rearrangement uses TRBV12-3 or TRBV12-4 and TRBJ2-3; TCRdb selects TRBD1, and the lack of DNA leaves this call unchecked. CDR3 length: 16 amino acids.

The chain uses TRBV20-1 and TRBJ2-1; TCRdb lists TRBD2, though no DNA is available to test this call. Per the germline V gene, CDR1 is DFQATT and CDR2 is SNEGSKA (reference sequence). The CDR3 consists of 21 residues. This CDR3 is CSARHPSAGGLAGGKDNEQFF.

The rearrangement links TRBV10-3 to TRBJ1-5. The CDR3 is 14 residues long. Germline V gives CDR1 ENHRY, CDR2 SYGVKD. The CDR3 is CAISESNGNQPQHF.

The V gene is TRBV20-1, the J gene TRBJ2-7; the D call from TCRdb, TRBD1, cannot be confirmed without DNA. This CDR3 has 13 residues. CDR1 and CDR2 (germline): DFQATT, SNEGSKA (reference sequence). Here the CDR3 reads CSAGRGPHYEQYF.

This chain uses TRBV4-1 with TRBJ2-1; TCRdb gives TRBD1 as the D gene, but with no DNA this cannot be confirmed. Germline values: CDR1 MGHRA, CDR2 YSYEKL. The CDR3 length is 15 residues. The chain's CDR3 is CASSQVQGGHNEQFF.

The chain couples TRBV28 to TRBJ2-7; TCRdb's assignment of TRBD1 cannot be checked, as there is no DNA. Germline V gives CDR1 MDHEN, CDR2 SYDVKM. The CDR3 is 14 amino acids. CDR3 protein: CASSGPGQMYEQYF. Together with reference TRBV28 and TRBJ2-7, the CDR3 gives the full variable domain: DVKVTQSSRYLVKRTGEKVFLECVQDMDHENMFWYRQDPGLGLRLIYFSYDVKMKEKGDIPEGYSVSREKKERFSLILESASTNQTSMYLCASSGPGQMYEQYFGPGTRLTVT.

V and J are TRBV5-1 and TRBJ2-3; as DNA is missing, the TRBD2 call by TCRdb cannot be tested. The CDR3 runs 18 residues. Per germline, CDR1 SGHRS and CDR2 YFSETQ. The CDR3 spells CASSPGASGGSSTDTQYF. The whole variable domain, remainder taken from reference TRBV5-1 and TRBJ2-3, is KAGVTQTPRYLIKTRGQQVTLSCSPISGHRSVSWYQQTPGQGLQFLFEYFSETQRNKGNFPGRFSGRQFSNSRSEMNVSTLELGDSALYLCASSPGASGGSSTDTQYFGPGTRLTVL.

The chain joins TRBV5-1 to TRBJ1-2; TCRdb outputs TRBD1, but without DNA this stays unchecked. CDR1 SGHRS and CDR2 YFSETQ come from the germline V gene. The CDR3 length is 16 residues. The CDR3 is CASSLFGATGEDGYTF.

The V and J genes are TRBV12-3 or TRBV12-4 and TRBJ1-1; the D call of TRBD1 rests on TCRdb alone, since no DNA is present to check it. The CDR3 covers 15 residues. CDR3 region: CASNPTGRMNTEAFF.

CDR3 loop: CASSPGTISTDTQYF. V usage is TRBV7-3 and J usage is TRBJ2-3; the D call from TCRdb, TRBD1, cannot be confirmed without DNA. The germline gives CDR1 SGHTA, CDR2 FQGTGA. This CDR3 has 15 residues.

The chain recombines TRBV15 with TRBJ2-6; TCRdb calls TRBD1, which cannot be checked without DNA. CDR3 length equals 18 residues. Looked up from germline, CDR1 is LNHNV and CDR2 is YYDKDF (reference sequence). CDR3 loop: CATSRSRDSSSGANVLTF.

The V and J genes are TRBV21-1 and TRBJ1-1. TRBV21-1 counts as a pseudogene. The CDR3 totals 15 residues. The CDR3 is CASSKGQYPTTEAFF.

The chain links TRBV21-1 to TRBJ2-2; no DNA is available, so the TRBD2 call from TCRdb remains unchecked. TRBV21-1 is an annotated pseudogene. The CDR3 totals 16 residues. CDR3 sequence reads: CASSALLRVWRGELFF.

The chain links TRBV6-5 to TRBJ1-4; TCRdb's D call of TRBD1 is untestable without DNA. Per germline, CDR1 MNHEY and CDR2 SVGAGI. The CDR3 has 14 residues. CDR3 residues: CASRGGRVNEKLFF.

The chain has TRBV6-5 and TRBJ2-7; the TRBD1 assignment by TCRdb is unverifiable without DNA. The V gene's germline CDR1 is MNHEY and CDR2 SVGAGI. The CDR3 runs 14 residues. The CDR3 spells CASSYSTGGHEQYF.

The chain uses TRBV7-9 and TRBJ2-1; TCRdb returns TRBD1, unconfirmable since there is no DNA. The CDR3 runs to 14 residues. Germline loops: CDR1 SEHNR, CDR2 FQNEAQ (reference sequence). The CDR3 spells CASSFTTGPNEQFF.

The chain has TRBV6-2 or TRBV6-3 and TRBJ2-1; the TRBD2 assignment by TCRdb is unverifiable without DNA. The CDR3 covers 17 residues. Germline V gene data show CDR1 as MNHEY and CDR2 as SVGEGT. This CDR3 reads CASSYGSRALNYNEQFF.

The rearrangement uses TRBV24-1 and TRBJ2-7; TCRdb's D call of TRBD1 is untestable without DNA. The CDR3 covers 15 residues. Per the germline V gene, CDR1 is KGHDR and CDR2 is SFDVKD. CDR3 residues: CATSDPSVGGHEQYF.

The CDR3 loop is CSVGGADPTYEQYF. J is TRBJ2-7 and V is TRBV29-1; TCRdb reports TRBD1, a call that lacks DNA to check it against. Germline CDR1 SQVTM, CDR2 ANQGSEA. This CDR3 contains 14 residues.

The chain employs TRBV18 and TRBJ1-1; TCRdb lists TRBD1, though no DNA is available to test this call. The germline V gene has CDR1 KGHSH and CDR2 LQKENI. This CDR3 comprises 15 residues. The CDR3 loop reads CASSRRQGFITEAFF.

The chain is built from TRBV10-3 and TRBJ2-5; as DNA is missing, the TRBD1 call by TCRdb cannot be tested. CDR1 and CDR2 from the germline V gene are ENHRY and SYGVKD. This CDR3 has 12 amino acids. The CDR3: CATSEGRETQYF.

V and J are TRBV4-3 and TRBJ2-2; TCRdb names TRBD2, which stays unverified in the absence of DNA. The germline V gene has CDR1 LGHNA and CDR2 YSLEER. The CDR3 totals 15 residues. This chain's CDR3 is CASSIISSVPGELFF.

V is TRBV6-1 and J is TRBJ2-5; as DNA is missing, the TRBD2 call by TCRdb cannot be tested. The CDR3 runs 18 residues. Germline V CDR1 and CDR2: MNHNS, SASEGT. CDR3: CASNKRRSSGRARETQYF.